Below, one TCR beta chain is given with its context. It lacks a known antigen. No base quality information exists; no much larger clone differs at one position. The donors were roughly 38 Caucasian individuals from Russia, aged 6 to 90 years, who were systemically healthy. Each donor gave ten milliliters of peripheral blood, collected into EDTA-treated Vacutainer tubes. Ficoll-Paque density-gradient centrifugation was used to isolate PBMCs, with at least 6.5 million per sample. Trizol reagent was used to extract total RNA from the PBMCs, yielding at least 5 micrograms per sample. Naive CD45RAhigh/CD27high T cell percentages were measured by flow cytometry on a PBMC aliquot from every donor. Counted from cysteine to phenylalanine, this CDR3 has 13 amino acids. The only DNA kept is the CDR3, 39 bases in frame from the first base. V loses 1 base of germline sequence and J loses 10 bases, and the interval between the two ends is 17 bases. The germline V gene (reference sequence) yields DFQATT for CDR1 and SNEGSKA for CDR2.

These data originate in a study of blood T cells in healthy people across ages (dated by TCRdb to 2014 to 2015). The study in broad terms: Template switching captured roughly one uniquely barcoded TCR beta cDNA molecule per two T cells in model experiments. The study measured age-related changes in TCR beta repertoire diversity using deep sequencing normalized with unique cDNA molecular identifiers. The donors were split into four age groups: young (average around 15 years), middle-aged (roughly 42), aged (over 55) and long-lived (82). Donors of different ages were randomly distributed across sequencing lanes to avoid experimental bias. Using the same blood draw, the study looked at two additional independent replicas of 1 million unique cDNA reads for two donors, one aged 18 to 29 and the other aged 80 or older.

The method behind the library was 5' RACE. Sequenced on an Illumina HiSeq 2500. A second PCR of 7 to 11 cycles was performed with a sample-barcoded 5' primer and a J-beta primer mix. A unique molecular identifier was introduced onto each TCR beta cDNA molecule by a template-switch 5' adaptor carrying 12 random nucleotides. Each sample yielded at least 2.5 million CDR3-containing paired-end reads. First-strand cDNA was synthesized from all RNA with the Mint cDNA synthesis kit, primed by a TRBC-specific oligonucleotide. Following uracil-DNA glycosylase treatment, a first 18-cycle PCR with universal primers M1SS and BC2_uni_R was performed on all cDNA. The source study handled its data this way. For normalization, 1 million high-quality reads were randomly selected from each sample, with every read carrying a distinct molecular identifier. Instead of being binned into consensus sequences, reads that shared molecular identifiers were thrown out. MiTCR, set to a Q25 quality threshold and the strictest error-elimination algorithm, was used for CDR3 identification, clonotype clustering and error correction. A nonparametric unseen species model with Euler transformation was used to estimate lower-bound total TCR beta diversity. TCRdb handled the public reads itself, with Q25 trimming in fastp and clone calling in MiXCR, and kept productive beta chains. Every CDR3 protein is listed once, alongside the most common genes and DNA of its rows. The V and J calls were not made by the authors but by TCRdb's processing. Counted in this sample were under 850,000 distinct CDR3 sequences; around 36% of them appeared once. The ten largest clones represent roughly 13% of the sample.

The study at large found these results: Compared with the aged group, more naive CD4+ T cells, fewer expanded clones and increased TCR diversity were shown by the long-lived group, suggesting age selection. The percentage of naive T cells measured by flow cytometry correlated strongly with observed TCR beta diversity. Estimates of total diversity from one million sequenced T cells were regarded as lower bounds and underestimates. Donor CMV infection status was unknown, potentially confounding age-related changes in expanded clonotypes. Since profiling was done on bulk unsorted PBMCs, naive and antigen-experienced compartments could not be conclusively compared. As age increased, observed TCR beta diversity per million T cells dropped in a roughly linear way, and a significant reduction was already evident by age 40.

Recombination joined TRBV20-1 with TRBJ2-7; the D segment could be TRBD2, given 5 matching bases. The receptor comes from a man between 18 and 35 years old in good health. Sequenced sample: blood. For the CDR3, the sequence is CSARATLGRTQYF. The bases read TGCAGTGCTAGAGCCACCCTTGGGAGAACCCAGTACTTC.